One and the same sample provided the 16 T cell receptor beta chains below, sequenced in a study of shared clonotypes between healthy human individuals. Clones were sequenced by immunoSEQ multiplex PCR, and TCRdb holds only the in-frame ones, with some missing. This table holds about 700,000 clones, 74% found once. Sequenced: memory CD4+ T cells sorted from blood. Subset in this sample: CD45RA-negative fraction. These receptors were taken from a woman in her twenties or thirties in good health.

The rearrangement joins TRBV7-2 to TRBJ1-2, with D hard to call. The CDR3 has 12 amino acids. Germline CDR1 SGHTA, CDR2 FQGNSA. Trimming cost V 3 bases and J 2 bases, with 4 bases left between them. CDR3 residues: CASSFQNYGYTF. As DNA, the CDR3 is TGTGCCAGCAGCTTCCAGAACTATGGCTACACCTTC.

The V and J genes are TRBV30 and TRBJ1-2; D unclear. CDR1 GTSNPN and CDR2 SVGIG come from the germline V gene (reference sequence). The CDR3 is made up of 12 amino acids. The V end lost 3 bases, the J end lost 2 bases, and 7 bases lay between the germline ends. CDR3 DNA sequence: TGTGCCTGGAGACAGTACAACTATGGCTACACCTTC. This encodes CAWRQYNYGYTF.

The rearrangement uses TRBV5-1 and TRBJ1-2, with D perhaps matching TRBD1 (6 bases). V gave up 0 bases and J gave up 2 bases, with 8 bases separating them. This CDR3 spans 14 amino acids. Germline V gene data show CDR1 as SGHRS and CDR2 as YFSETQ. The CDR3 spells CASSLGQGNYGYTF. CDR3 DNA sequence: TGCGCCAGCAGCTTGGGCCAGGGGAACTATGGCTACACCTTC.

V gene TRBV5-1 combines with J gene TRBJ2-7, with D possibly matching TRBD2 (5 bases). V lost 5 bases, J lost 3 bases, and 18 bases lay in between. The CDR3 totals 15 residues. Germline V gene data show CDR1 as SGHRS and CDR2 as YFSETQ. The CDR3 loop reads CASRTGMGSVYEQYF. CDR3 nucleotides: TGCGCCAGCAGAACCGGAATGGGGAGTGTCTACGAGCAGTACTTC.

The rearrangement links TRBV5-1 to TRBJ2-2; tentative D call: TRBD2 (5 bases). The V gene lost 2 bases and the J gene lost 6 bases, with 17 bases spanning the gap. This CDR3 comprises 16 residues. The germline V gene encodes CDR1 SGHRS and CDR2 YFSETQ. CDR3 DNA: TGCGCCAGCAGCTTAGGGTATGGGTCCGGGGCCGGGGAGCTGTTTTTT. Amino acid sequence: CASSLGYGSGAGELFF.

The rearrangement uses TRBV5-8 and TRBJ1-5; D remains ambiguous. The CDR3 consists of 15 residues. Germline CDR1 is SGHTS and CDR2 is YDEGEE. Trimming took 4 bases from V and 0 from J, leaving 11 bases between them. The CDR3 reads CASSRQWGSNQPQHF. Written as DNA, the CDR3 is TGTGCCAGCAGCCGACAATGGGGTAGCAATCAGCCCCAGCATTTT.

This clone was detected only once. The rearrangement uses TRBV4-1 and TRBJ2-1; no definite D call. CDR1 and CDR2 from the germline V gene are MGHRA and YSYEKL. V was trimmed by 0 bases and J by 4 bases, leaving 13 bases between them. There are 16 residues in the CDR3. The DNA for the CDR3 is TGCGCCAGCAGCCAAGATGAGAGGTCAGTATACAATGAGCAGTTCTTC. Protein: CASSQDERSVYNEQFF.

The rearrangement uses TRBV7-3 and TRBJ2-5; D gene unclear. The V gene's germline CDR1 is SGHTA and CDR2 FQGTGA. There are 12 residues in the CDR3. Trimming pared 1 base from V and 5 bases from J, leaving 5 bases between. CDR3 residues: CASSLNRETQYF. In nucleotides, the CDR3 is TGTGCCAGCAGCTTAAATAGGGAGACCCAGTACTTC. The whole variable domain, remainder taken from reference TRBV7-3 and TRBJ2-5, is GAGVSQTPSNKVTEKGKYVELRCDPISGHTALYWYRQSLGQGPEFLIYFQGTGAADDSGLPNDRFFAVRPEGSVSTLKIQRTERGDSAVYLCASSLNRETQYFGPGTRLLVL.

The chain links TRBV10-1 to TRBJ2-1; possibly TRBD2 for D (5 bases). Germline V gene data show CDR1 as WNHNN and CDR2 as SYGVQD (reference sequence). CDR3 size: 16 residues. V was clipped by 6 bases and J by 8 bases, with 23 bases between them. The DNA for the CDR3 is TGCGCCAGCAGAGACGACACCGACGGGATACACGATGAGCAGTTCTTC. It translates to CASRDDTDGIHDEQFF.

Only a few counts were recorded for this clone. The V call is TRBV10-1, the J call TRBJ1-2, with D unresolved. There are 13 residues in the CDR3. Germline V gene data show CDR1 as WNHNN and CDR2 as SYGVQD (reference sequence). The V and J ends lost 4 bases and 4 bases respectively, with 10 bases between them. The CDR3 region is CASSGGNRYGYTF. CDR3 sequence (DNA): TGCGCCAGCAGTGGAGGGAATCGCTATGGCTACACCTTC.

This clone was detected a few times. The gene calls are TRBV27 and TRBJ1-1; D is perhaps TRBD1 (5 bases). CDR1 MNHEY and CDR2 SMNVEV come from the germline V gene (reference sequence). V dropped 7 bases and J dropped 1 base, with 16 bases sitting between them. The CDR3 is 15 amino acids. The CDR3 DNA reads TGTGCCAGCATACCGGGGCCTTCCTGGAACACTGAAGCTTTCTTT. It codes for CASIPGPSWNTEAFF.

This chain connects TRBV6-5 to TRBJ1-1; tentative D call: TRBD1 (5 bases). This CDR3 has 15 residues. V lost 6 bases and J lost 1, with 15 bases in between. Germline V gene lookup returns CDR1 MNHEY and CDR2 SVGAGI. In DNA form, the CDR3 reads TGTGCCAGCAGCACCAAGGGACGGTGGAACACTGAAGCTTTCTTT. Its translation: CASSTKGRWNTEAFF.

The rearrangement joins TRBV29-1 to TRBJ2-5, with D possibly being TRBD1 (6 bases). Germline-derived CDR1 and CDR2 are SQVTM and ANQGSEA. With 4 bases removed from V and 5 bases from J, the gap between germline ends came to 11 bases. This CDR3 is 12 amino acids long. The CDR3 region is CSVGIQGETQYF. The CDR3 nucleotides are TGCAGCGTTGGAATCCAGGGGGAGACCCAGTACTTC.

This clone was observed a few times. The CDR3 region is CAWSVQGTYNEQFF. CDR3 nucleotides: TGTGCCTGGAGTGTACAGGGGACCTACAATGAGCAGTTCTTC. J is TRBJ2-1 and V is TRBV30; the match to TRBD1 covers 7 bases. The germline V gene has CDR1 GTSNPN and CDR2 SVGIG (reference sequence). J lost 2 bases, V lost 0 bases, and 1 base had no gene match. The length of the CDR3 is 14 residues.

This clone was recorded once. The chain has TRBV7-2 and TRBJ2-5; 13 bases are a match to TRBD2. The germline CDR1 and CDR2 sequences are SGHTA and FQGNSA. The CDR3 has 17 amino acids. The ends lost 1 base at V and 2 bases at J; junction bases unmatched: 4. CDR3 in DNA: TGTGCCAGCAGCTTAGATTTACTAGCGGGAGGGCAAGAGACCCAGTACTTC. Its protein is CASSLDLLAGGQETQYF.

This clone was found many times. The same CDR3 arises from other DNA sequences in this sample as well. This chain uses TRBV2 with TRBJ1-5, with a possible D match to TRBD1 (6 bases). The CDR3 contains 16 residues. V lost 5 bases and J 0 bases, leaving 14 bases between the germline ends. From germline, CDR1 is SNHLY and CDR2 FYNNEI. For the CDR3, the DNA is TGTGCCAGCAGTCCCGGGACAAGCTATAGCAATCAGCCCCAGCATTTT. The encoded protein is CASSPGTSYSNQPQHF.